This TCR beta chain was obtained from a study of T cells expressing NK-cell markers. Findings and limits, study-wide: What remained unclear was the HCMV specificity of expanded NKG2C+ T cell clones.

Turning to this clonotype: Its antigen remains unidentified.

TCRdb reprocessed the 5' RACE reads and keeps a single row for each CDR3 protein, giving no DNA. Its clone listing holds roughly 450,000 distinct CDR3 sequences. Germline CDR1 reads SGHRS; CDR2 reads YFSETQ. The length of the CDR3 is 16 residues. V gene TRBV5-1 combines with J gene TRBJ1-4; the D gene TCRdb calls, TRBD1, cannot be checked with no DNA. This sequence originates from a woman aged 45-65 years in good health. Sequencing used blood T cells: a sorted CD56 or NKG2C T cell subset, CD4+ or CD8+ T cells, or bulk PBMC T cells (not recorded which). CDR3 protein: CASSAGVGTGNEKLFF. Variable domain in full (rest from reference TRBV5-1 and TRBJ1-4): KAGVTQTPRYLIKTRGQQVTLSCSPISGHRSVSWYQQTPGQGLQFLFEYFSETQRNKGNFPGRFSGRQFSNSRSEMNVSTLELGDSALYLCASSAGVGTGNEKLFFGSGTQLSVL.